This T cell receptor (beta chain) comes out of a study of blood T cell repertoires in COVID-19. Study-wide context: Samples taken during acute and convalescent COVID-19 were collected in the United States, Italy and Spain.

V was pared by 0 bases and J by 2 bases, with 11 bases between. CDR1 LGHNA and CDR2 YSLEER come from the germline V gene. The CDR3 length is 15 residues. Original processing methods: Scientists estimated how many nucleated cells there were by amplifying reference gene primers. Assay: immunoSEQ multiplex PCR; the TCRdb copy retains only in-frame clones and omits some. V and J calls and clone size are copied from that table; D and trimming were computed from the DNA. This table has under 200,000 clones, roughly 90% appearing once. The sequenced material came from peripheral blood. The J gene is TRBJ2-7, the V gene TRBV4-3; D remains ambiguous. This sequence originates from a man in his fifties or sixties with acute or convalescent COVID-19. CDR3 in amino acids: CASSQDGRNPYEQYF. DNA for the CDR3: TGCGCCAGCAGCCAAGATGGGCGTAACCCCTACGAGCAGTACTTC.